This T cell receptor beta chain is from a study of patients and donors after allogeneic stem cell transplantation. The germline V gene has CDR1 SGHNT and CDR2 YENEEA. V dropped 5 bases and J dropped 5 bases, with 21 bases sitting between them. The CDR3 runs 16 residues. TCRdb fed the RT-PCR reads into MiXCR, producing one record per CDR3 protein. This table holds about 960,000 distinct CDR3 sequences, more than 15% found once. The genes are TRBV11-3 and TRBJ1-2; D remains unclear. Sample: blood, either unsorted or a sorted T cell fraction (not recorded which). The receptor was derived from a human donor who was either an allogeneic HSCT recipient or a stem cell or donor lymphocyte infusion donor (not recorded which). It is not recorded whose cells these are; they may come from a transplant donor. CDR3 bases: TGTGCCAGCAGCACCACCATTCCAGGACCGGAGTATGGCTACACCTTC. This gives the protein CASSTTIPGPEYGYTF.